Listed below are T cell receptor beta chains from one sample, sequenced in a study of cytomegalovirus exposure and HLA in healthy donors. Profiled with immunoSEQ multiplex PCR; TCRdb holds only in-frame clones, not every one. The sample shows about 160,000 clones, 75% to 85% of them seen only once. Specimen: PBMCs. The receptor source for this set is a woman younger than 30 in good health and CMV-seronegative. The CDR3 runs from the conserved cysteine through the conserved F or W. A D gene is named only where the DNA matches it firmly. The listing skips clone size in some rows; elsewhere it reads once, few, many or a size class.

d_call,v_call,clone_size,j_call,cdr3_aa,cdr3_nt
TRBD1,TRBV11-1,.,TRBJ2-7,CASSSPDRGDIEQYF,TGTGCCAGCAGCTCGCCGGACAGGGGGGACATCGAGCAGTACTTC
.,TRBV6-5,.,TRBJ1-2,CASSYSMLGGAFGYTF,TGTGCCAGCAGTTACTCGATGCTGGGGGGGGCTTTTGGCTACACCTTC
.,TRBV2,.,TRBJ2-7,CASSILGVGEQYF,.
TRBD1,TRBV4-2,few,TRBJ1-3,CASNRQGEDSGNTIYF,TGTGCCAGCAACCGACAGGGGGAAGACTCTGGAAACACCATATATTTT
.,TRBV11-2,.,TRBJ2-5,CASSRWTQRTQYF,TGTGCCAGCAGCCGATGGACTCAGCGGACCCAGTACTTC
TRBD1,TRBV15,once,TRBJ2-3,CATSRGRNRGQSADTQYF,TGTGCCACCAGCAGAGGCCGGAACAGGGGGCAGAGTGCAGATACGCAGTATTTT
.,TRBV6-5,.,TRBJ1-6,CASSYGSGANSPLHF,TGTGCCAGCAGTTATGGGTCAGGGGCGAATTCACCCCTCCACTTT
.,TRBV6-5,.,TRBJ1-3,CASSYDRITGNTIYF,TGTGCCAGCAGTTACGACAGGATTACTGGAAACACCATATATTTT
TRBD1,TRBV9,once,TRBJ1-5,CASSVSGQLNQPQHF,TGTGCCAGCAGCGTATCGGGACAGCTTAATCAGCCCCAGCATTTT
.,TRBV5-1,.,TRBJ2-3,CASSPPRDSTDTQYF,TGCGCCAGCAGCCCCCCACGGGATAGCACAGATACGCAGTATTTT
.,TRBV5-5,.,TRBJ2-7,CASSLTINLYEQYF,TGTGCCAGCAGCCTGACTATCAATCTCTACGAGCAGTACTTC
.,TRBV6-4,.,TRBJ1-1,CASSRGSNIEAFF,TGTGCCAGCAGCAGGGGTTCGAACATTGAAGCTTTCTTT
.,TRBV5-8,few,TRBJ2-5,CASSFGFQETQYF,TGTGCCAGCAGCTTCGGGTTCCAAGAGACCCAGTACTTC
TRBD1,TRBV6-7,.,TRBJ1-5,CASSYDRAGQPQHF,TGTGCCAGCAGTTACGACAGGGCAGGACAGCCCCAGCATTTT
TRBD2,TRBV27,.,TRBJ2-3,CASSLWAHPSGRDTDTQYF,TGTGCCAGCAGTTTATGGGCCCACCCTAGCGGGAGGGACACAGATACGCAGTATTTT
.,TRBV6-1,.,TRBJ1-2,CASSEWDTGYTF,TGTGCCAGCAGTGAATGGGACACCGGCTACACCTTC
TRBD1,TRBV16,.,TRBJ1-3,CASSQYVDRGGPGNTIYF,TGTGCCAGCAGCCAATACGTGGACAGGGGTGGGCCTGGAAACACCATATATTTT
.,TRBV5-1,.,TRBJ2-3,CASRGLNTQYF,TGCGCCAGCCGGGGGTTAAATACGCAGTATTTT
.,TRBV28,.,TRBJ2-7,CASSPPRGSSYEQYF,TGTGCCAGCAGTCCGCCGCGGGGCTCTAGCTACGAGCAGTACTTC
TRBD2,TRBV7-3,.,TRBJ2-1,CASSLAPSGGSSEQFF,TGTGCCAGCAGCTTAGCCCCTAGCGGGGGTAGTAGTGAGCAGTTCTTC
TRBD1,TRBV7-9,.,TRBJ2-5,CASSATGQAKETQYF,TGTGCCAGCAGCGCTACTGGACAGGCCAAAGAGACCCAGTACTTC
.,TRBV29-1,.,TRBJ1-5,CSVEGDAGSPQHF,TGCAGCGTTGAAGGGGATGCGGGGTCGCCCCAGCATTTT
.,TRBV14,.,TRBJ1-1,CASSRAGVREAFF,TGTGCCAGCAGCCGGGCGGGTGTAAGGGAAGCTTTCTTT
.,TRBV29-1,.,TRBJ2-7,CSAARGTDYEQYF,TGCAGCGCCGCCCGGGGAACCGACTACGAGCAGTACTTC
TRBD1,TRBV7-9,.,TRBJ1-3,CSGDRGGTIYF,TGTTCCGGCGACAGGGGAGGCACCATATATTTT
.,TRBV4-1,.,TRBJ1-4,CASSQDQGQYEKLFF,TGCGCCAGCAGCCAAGACCAGGGGCAGTATGAAAAACTGTTTTTT
.,TRBV27,.,TRBJ2-1,CASSLSGDEQFF,TGTGCCAGCAGTTTATCAGGGGATGAGCAGTTCTTC
TRBD1,TRBV9,.,TRBJ2-2,CASSPGGQGPGELFF,TGTGCCAGCAGCCCTGGAGGACAGGGGCCCGGGGAGCTGTTTTTT
.,TRBV7-9,.,TRBJ2-7,CASRPDLGGGYF,TGTGCCAGCAGGCCTGATCTAGGAGGAGGGTACTTC
.,TRBV5-4,.,TRBJ2-7,CASSHQTGTYEQYF,TGTGCCAGCAGCCACCAAACAGGGACCTACGAGCAGTACTTC
.,TRBV6-5,.,TRBJ2-3,CASSFERADTQYF,TGTGCCAGCAGTTTCGAAAGAGCCGATACGCAGTATTTT
.,TRBV6-1,.,TRBJ2-7,CASRASSNYEQYF,TGTGCCAGCAGAGCTAGCTCGAACTACGAGCAGTACTTC
.,TRBV9,.,TRBJ1-1,CASSVVARSDTEAFF,TGTGCCAGCAGCGTAGTGGCGAGGTCAGACACTGAAGCTTTCTTT
TRBD1,TRBV19,.,TRBJ2-1,CASSIAPGQGPIYNEQFF,TGTGCCAGTAGTATAGCCCCCGGACAGGGACCGATTTACAATGAGCAGTTCTTC
TRBD2,TRBV2,once,TRBJ2-1,CASRPLAETYNEQFF,TGTGCCAGCAGACCCCTAGCGGAAACCTACAATGAGCAGTTCTTC
.,TRBV27,.,TRBJ2-1,CASSLFRGDNEQFF,TGTGCCAGCAGTTTATTCCGGGGTGACAATGAGCAGTTCTTC
.,TRBV27,.,TRBJ1-1,CASSPLQDTEAFF,TGTGCCAGCAGTCCACTACAGGACACTGAAGCTTTCTTT
TRBD1,TRBV4-1,.,TRBJ1-1,CASSQGTSGQGGTEAFF,TGCGCCAGCAGCCAAGGAACTTCGGGACAGGGTGGCACTGAAGCTTTCTTT
.,TRBV23-1,.,TRBJ1-3,CASSQSNGKASGNTIYF,TGCGCCAGCAGTCAATCGAACGGGAAAGCCTCTGGAAACACCATATATTTT
.,TRBV18,.,TRBJ2-7,CASSRRTGTNPHEQYF,TGTGCCAGCTCGCGCCGGACCGGGACAAACCCCCACGAGCAGTACTTC
.,TRBV27,.,TRBJ1-5,CASSLFGSSNQPQHF,TGTGCCAGCAGTTTGTTCGGTAGTAGCAATCAGCCCCAGCATTTT
TRBD1,TRBV7-9,.,TRBJ2-7,CASSFTGTGRSYEQYF,TGTGCCAGCAGCTTCACCGGGACAGGTCGATCCTACGAGCAGTACTTC